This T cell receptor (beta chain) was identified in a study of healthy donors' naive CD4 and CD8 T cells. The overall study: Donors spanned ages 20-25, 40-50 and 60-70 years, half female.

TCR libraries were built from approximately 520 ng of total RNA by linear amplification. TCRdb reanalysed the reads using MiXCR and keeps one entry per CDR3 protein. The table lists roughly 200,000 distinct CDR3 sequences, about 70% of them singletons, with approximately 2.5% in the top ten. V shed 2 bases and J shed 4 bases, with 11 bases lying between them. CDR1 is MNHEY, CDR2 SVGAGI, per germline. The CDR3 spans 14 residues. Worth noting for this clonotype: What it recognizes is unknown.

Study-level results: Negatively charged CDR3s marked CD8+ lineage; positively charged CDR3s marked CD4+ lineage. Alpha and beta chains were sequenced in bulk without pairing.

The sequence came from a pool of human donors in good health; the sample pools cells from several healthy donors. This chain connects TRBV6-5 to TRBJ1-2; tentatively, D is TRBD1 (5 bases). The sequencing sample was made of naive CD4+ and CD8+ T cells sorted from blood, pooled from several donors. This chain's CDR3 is CASSYRQGAYGYTF. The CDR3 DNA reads TGTGCCAGCAGTTACCGTCAGGGCGCCTATGGCTACACCTTC.